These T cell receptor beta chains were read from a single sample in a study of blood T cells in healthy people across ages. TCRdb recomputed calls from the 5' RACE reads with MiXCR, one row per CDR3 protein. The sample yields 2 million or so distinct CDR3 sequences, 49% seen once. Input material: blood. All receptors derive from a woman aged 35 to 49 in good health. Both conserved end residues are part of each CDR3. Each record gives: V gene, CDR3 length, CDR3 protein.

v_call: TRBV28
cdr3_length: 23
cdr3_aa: CASSLKKTGRVPPFPAPNYGYTF

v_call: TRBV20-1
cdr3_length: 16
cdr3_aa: CSARDIGQEGFQGYTF

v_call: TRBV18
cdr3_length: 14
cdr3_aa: CASSPGAGNSEAFF

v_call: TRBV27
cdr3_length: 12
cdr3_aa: CASRAGGETQYF

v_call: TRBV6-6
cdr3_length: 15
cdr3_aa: CASSKLAGGLQTQYF

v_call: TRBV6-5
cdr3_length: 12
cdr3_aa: CAGGTEDYGYTF

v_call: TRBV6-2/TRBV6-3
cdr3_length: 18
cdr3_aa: CASSYSIAPGGGNTEAFF

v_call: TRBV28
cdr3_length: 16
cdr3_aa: CASSFFGRRTYNEQFF

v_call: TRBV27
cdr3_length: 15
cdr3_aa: CASSLWGSNDQPQHF

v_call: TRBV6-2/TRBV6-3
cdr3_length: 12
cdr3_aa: CASSYGSNEQFF

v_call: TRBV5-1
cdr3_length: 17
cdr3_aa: CASSFRSGGAFYNEQFF

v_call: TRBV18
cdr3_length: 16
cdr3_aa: CASSPTIGLESETQYF

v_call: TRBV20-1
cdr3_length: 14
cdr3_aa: CSAPGGGAAGEQFF

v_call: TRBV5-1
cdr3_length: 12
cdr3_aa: CASRLAYNEQFF

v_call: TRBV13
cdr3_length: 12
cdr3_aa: CASSFGPGKQFF

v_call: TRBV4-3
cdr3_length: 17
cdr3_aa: CASSPSPSGGEGDTQYF

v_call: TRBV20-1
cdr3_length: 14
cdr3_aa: CSAKFTQGPYEQYF

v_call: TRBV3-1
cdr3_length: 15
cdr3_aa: CASSRSGGIPDTQYF

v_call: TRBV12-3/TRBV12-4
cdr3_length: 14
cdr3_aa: CASSTVFRQETQYF

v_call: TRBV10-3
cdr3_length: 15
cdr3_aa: CAISAVEGRHNEQFF

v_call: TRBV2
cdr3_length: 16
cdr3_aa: CASSGSTGVGANVLTF

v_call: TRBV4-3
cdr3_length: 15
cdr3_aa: CASSQDWAGGDIQYF

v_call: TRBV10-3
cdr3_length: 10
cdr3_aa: CAPPAQPQHF

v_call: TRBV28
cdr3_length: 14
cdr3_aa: CASKREAVNSPHHF

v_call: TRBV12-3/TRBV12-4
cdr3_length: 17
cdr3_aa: CATRTGGATSGGNEQYF

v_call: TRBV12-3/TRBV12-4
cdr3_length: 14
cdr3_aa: CASDRDQGTDTQYF

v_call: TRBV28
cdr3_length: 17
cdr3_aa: CASSPNWGVGSNQPQHF

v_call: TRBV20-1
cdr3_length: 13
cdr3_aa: CSARDSGYTEAFF

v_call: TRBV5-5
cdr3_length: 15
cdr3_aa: CASSEPGPAIYGYTF

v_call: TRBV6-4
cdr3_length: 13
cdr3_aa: CASSDSTTDTQYF

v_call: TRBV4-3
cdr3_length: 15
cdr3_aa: CASSQDYRNTGELFF

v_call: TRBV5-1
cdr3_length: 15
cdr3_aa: CASSLWRGKGDEQYF